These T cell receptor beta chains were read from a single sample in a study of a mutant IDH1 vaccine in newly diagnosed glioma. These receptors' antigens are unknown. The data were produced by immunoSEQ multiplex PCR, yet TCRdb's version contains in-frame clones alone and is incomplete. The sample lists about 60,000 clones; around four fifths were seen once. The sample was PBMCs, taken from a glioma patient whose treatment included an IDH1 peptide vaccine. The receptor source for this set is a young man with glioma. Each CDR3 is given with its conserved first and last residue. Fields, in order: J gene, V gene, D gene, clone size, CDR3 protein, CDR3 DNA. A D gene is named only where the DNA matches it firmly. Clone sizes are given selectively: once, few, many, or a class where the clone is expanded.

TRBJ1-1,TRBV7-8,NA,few,CASSPVTGNTEAFF,TGTGCCAGCAGCCCCGTGACAGGGAACACTGAAGCTTTCTTT
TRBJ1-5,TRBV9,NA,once,CASSDSGGNQPQHF,TGTGCCAGCAGCGATTCAGGGGGCAATCAGCCCCAGCATTTT
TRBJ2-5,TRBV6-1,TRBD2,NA,CASSDAGGRYQETQYF,TGTGCCAGCAGTGACGCGGGGGGCCGGTACCAAGAGACCCAGTACTTC
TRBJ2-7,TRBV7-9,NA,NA,CASSHGSYEQYF,TGTGCCAGCAGCCACGGGTCCTACGAGCAGTACTTC
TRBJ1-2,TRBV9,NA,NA,CASSPEEGSVRNYGYTF,TGTGCCAGCAGCCCCGAAGAGGGTAGTGTTAGGAACTATGGCTACACCTTC
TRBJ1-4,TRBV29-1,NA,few,CSVEDEKLFF,TGCAGCGTTGAGGACGAAAAACTGTTTTTT
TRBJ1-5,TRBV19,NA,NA,CASSIPPQPQHF,TGTGCCAGTAGTATTCCTCCACAGCCCCAGCATTTT
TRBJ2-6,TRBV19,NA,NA,CASSMFQGRGPGANVLTF,TGTGCCAGTAGTATGTTTCAAGGGCGGGGGCCTGGGGCCAACGTCCTGACTTTC
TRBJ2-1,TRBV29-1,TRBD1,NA,CSVTGGLSSYNEQFF,TGCAGCGTAACAGGGGGCCTAAGCTCCTACAATGAGCAGTTCTTC
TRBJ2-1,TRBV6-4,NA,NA,CASSGRLGLLSEQFF,TGTGCCAGCAGTGGACGGCTAGGATTATTAAGTGAGCAGTTCTTC
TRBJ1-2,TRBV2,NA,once,CASRQIPFPYGYTF,TGTGCCAGCAGACAGATCCCCTTTCCCTATGGCTACACCTTC
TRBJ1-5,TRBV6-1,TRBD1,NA,CASTENLGQINQPQHF,TGTGCCAGCACTGAAAACTTGGGACAGATCAATCAGCCCCAGCATTTT